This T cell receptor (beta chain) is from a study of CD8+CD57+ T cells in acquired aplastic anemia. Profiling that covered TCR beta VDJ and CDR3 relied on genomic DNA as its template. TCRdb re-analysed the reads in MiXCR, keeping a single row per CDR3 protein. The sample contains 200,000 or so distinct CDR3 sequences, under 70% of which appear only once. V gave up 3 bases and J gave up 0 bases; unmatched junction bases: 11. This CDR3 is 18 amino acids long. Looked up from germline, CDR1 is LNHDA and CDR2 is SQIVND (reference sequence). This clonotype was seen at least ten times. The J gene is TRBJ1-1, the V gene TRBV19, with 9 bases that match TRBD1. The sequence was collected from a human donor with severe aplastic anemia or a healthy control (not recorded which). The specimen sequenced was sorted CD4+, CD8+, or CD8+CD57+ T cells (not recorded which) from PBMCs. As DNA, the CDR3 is TGTGCCAGTAGTATTTCCCCTCGGACAGGGGCAATGAACACTGAAGCTTTCTTT. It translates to CASSISPRTGAMNTEAFF.